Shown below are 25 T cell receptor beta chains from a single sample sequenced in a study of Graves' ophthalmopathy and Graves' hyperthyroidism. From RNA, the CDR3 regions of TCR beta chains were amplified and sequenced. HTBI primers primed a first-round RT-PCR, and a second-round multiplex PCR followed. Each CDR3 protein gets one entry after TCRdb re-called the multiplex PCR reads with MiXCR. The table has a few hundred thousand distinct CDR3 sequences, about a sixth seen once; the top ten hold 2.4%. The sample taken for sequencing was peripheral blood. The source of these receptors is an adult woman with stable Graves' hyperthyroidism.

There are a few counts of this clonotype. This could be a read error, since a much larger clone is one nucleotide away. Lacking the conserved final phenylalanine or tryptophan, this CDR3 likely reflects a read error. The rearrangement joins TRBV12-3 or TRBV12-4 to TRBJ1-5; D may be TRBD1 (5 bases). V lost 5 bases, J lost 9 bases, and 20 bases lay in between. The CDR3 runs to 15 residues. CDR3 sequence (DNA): TGTGCCAGCAGTAGGGACGGGGGAATCTCGTGGCCCCAGCATTCT. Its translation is CASSRDGGISWPQHS.

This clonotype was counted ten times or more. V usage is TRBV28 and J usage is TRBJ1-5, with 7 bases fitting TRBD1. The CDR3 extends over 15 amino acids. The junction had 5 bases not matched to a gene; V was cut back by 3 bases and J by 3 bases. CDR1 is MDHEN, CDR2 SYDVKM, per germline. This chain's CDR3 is CASSLRGQYNQPQHF. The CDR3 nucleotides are TGTGCCAGCAGTTTGAGGGGACAGTACAATCAGCCCCAGCATTTT.

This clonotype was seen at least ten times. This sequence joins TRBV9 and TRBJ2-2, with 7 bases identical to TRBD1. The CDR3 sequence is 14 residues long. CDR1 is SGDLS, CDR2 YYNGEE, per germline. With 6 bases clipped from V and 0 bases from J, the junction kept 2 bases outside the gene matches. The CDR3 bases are TGTGCCAGCAAAGGGGGCGCGAACACCGGGGAGCTGTTTTTT. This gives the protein CASKGGANTGELFF.

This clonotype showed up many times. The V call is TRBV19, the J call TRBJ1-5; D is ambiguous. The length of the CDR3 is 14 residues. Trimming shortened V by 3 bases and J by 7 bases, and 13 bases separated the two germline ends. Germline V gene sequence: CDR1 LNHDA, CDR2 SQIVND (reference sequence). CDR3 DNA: TGTGCCAGTAGTATCTTTGGTTTGTCCCAGCCCCAGCATTTT. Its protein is CASSIFGLSQPQHF.

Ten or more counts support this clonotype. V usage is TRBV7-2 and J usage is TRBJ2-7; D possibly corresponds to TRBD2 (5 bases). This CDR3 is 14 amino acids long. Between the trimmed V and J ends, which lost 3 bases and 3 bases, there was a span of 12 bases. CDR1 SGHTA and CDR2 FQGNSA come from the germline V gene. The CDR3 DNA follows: TGTGCCAGCAGCTTGGAGGATTCTTTCTACGAGCAGTACTTC. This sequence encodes CASSLEDSFYEQYF.

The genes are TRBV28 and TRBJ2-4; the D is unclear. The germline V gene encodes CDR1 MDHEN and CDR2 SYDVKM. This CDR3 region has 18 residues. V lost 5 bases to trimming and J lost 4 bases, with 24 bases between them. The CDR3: CASSPRPLLGPKKNIQYF. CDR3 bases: TGTGCCAGCAGTCCCCGTCCTCTGCTTGGACCCAAGAAAAACATTCAGTACTTC.

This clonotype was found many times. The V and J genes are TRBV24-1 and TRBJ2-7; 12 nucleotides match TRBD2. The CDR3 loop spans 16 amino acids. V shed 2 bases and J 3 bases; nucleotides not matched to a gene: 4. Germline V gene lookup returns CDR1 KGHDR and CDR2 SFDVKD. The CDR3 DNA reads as TGTGCCACCAGTGATTCGACTAGCGGGAGTAACTACGAGCAGTACTTC. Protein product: CATSDSTSGSNYEQYF.

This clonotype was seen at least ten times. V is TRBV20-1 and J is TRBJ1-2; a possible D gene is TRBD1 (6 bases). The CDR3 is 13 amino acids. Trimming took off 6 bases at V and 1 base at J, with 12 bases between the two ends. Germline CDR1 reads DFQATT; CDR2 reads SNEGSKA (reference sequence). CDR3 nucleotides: TGCAGTGCAAACAGGGCCCATAACTATGGCTACACCTTC. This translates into CSANRAHNYGYTF.

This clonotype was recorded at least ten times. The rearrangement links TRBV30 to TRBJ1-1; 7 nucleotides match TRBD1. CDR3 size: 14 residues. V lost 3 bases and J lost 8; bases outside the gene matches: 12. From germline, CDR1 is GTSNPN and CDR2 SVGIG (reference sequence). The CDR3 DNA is TGTGCCTGGAGGGAAATAGACAGGGAACAAGAAGCTTTCTTT. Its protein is CAWREIDREQEAFF.

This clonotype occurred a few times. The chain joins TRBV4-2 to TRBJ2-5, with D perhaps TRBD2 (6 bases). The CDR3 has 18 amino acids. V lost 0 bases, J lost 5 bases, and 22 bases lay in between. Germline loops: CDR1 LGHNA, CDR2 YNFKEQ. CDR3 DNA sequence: TGTGCCAGCAGCCAAGATTCTGGAGCGGGCTTGGGTGGGGAGACCCAGTACTTC. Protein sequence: CASSQDSGAGLGGETQYF.

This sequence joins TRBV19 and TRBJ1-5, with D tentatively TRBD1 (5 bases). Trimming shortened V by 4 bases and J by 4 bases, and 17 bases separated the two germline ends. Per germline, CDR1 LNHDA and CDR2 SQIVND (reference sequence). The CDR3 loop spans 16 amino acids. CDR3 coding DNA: TGTGCCAGTAGTACAACAAGTGACAGCTATAATCAGCCCCAGCATTTT. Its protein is CASSTTSDSYNQPQHF.

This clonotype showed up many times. The CDR3 region is CAWSVKGGAGQPQHF. The CDR3, as DNA: TGTGCCTGGAGTGTAAAGGGGGGGGCCGGTCAGCCCCAGCATTTT. V is TRBV30 and J is TRBJ1-5; TRBD1 might be the D (6 bases). Trimming removed 0 bases at V and 6 bases at J, with 15 bases between. Germline V gene lookup returns CDR1 GTSNPN and CDR2 SVGIG (reference sequence). The CDR3 has 15 amino acids.

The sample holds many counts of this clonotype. The CDR3 spells CASSLRRGQNYEQYF. As DNA, the CDR3 is TGTGCCAGCAGTTTACGTAGGGGACAGAACTACGAGCAGTACTTC. V usage is TRBV28 and J usage is TRBJ2-7; 7 bases map to TRBD1. Per germline, CDR1 MDHEN and CDR2 SYDVKM. The ends lost 2 bases at V and 3 bases at J; junction bases unmatched: 7. CDR3 length equals 15 residues.

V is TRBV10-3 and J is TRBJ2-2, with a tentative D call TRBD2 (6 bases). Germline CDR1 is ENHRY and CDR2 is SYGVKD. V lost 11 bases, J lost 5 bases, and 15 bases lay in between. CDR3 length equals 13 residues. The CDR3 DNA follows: TGTGCCCTCCGACCGGAGGGGACCGGGGAGCTGTTTTTT. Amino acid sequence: CALRPEGTGELFF.

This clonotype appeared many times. CDR3 amino acids: CSATGPSLYEQYF. The CDR3 DNA is TGCAGTGCAACAGGGCCTTCTCTCTACGAGCAGTACTTC. This chain uses TRBV20-1 with TRBJ2-7, with D perhaps matching TRBD1 (6 bases). The V gene lost 6 bases and the J gene lost 3 bases, with 15 bases spanning the gap. The CDR3 totals 13 residues. Germline V gene data show CDR1 as DFQATT and CDR2 as SNEGSKA (reference sequence).

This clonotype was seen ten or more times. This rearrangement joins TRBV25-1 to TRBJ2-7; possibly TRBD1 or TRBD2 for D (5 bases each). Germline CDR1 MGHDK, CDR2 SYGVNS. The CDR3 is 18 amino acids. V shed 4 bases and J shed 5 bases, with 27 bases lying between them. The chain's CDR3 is CASSGPSGLGTLGHEQYF. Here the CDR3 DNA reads TGTGCCAGCAGTGGCCCCTCGGGGTTGGGGACCCTCGGCCACGAGCAGTACTTC.

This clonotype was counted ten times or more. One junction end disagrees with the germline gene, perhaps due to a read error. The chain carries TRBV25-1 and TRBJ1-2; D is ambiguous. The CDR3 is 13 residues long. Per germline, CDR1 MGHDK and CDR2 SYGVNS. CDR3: CASSERGNYGHTF. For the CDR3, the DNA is TGTGCCAGCAGTGAACGGGGAAACTATGGCCACACCTTC.

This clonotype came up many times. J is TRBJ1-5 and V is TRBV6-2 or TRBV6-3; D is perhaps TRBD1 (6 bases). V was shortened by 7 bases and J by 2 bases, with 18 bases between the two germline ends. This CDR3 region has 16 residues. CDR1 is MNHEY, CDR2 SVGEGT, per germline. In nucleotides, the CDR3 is TGTGCCAGCACCGAAGGGGGGGCTGGAGGCAATCAGCCCCAGCATTTT. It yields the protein CASTEGGAGGNQPQHF.

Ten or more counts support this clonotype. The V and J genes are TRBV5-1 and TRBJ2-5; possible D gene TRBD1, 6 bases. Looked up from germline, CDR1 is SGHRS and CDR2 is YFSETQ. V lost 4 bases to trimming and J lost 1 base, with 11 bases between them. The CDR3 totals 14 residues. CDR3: CASSRTAVQETQYF. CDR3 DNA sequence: TGCGCCAGCAGCAGGACAGCAGTCCAAGAGACCCAGTACTTC.

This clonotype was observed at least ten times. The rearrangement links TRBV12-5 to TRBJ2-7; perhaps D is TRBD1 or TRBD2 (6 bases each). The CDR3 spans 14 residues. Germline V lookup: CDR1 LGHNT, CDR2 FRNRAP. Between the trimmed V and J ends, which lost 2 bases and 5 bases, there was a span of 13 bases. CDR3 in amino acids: CASGLLPGEDEQYF. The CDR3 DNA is TGTGCTAGTGGTTTGCTACCAGGGGAGGACGAGCAGTACTTC.

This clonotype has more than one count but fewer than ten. CDR3 in DNA: TGTGCCAGCAGTTACTATTCTAACACCGGGGAGCTGTTTTTT. This encodes CASSYYSNTGELFF. This rearrangement joins TRBV27 to TRBJ2-2; D remains ambiguous. There are 14 residues in the CDR3. Trimming stripped 4 bases from V and 2 bases from J, with 8 bases between. Germline CDR1 and CDR2: MNHEY and SMNVEV (reference sequence).

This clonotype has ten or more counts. The CDR3: CASSLSAVGDSPLHF. The CDR3 bases are TGTGCCAGCAGCCTATCCGCGGTAGGGGACTCACCCCTCCACTTT. The chain recombines TRBV11-2 with TRBJ1-6, with a weak D call TRBD1 (5 bases). The CDR3 is made up of 15 amino acids. CDR1 and CDR2 from the germline V gene are SGHAT and FQNNGV. Between the trimmed V and J ends, which lost 5 bases and 10 bases, there was a span of 18 bases.

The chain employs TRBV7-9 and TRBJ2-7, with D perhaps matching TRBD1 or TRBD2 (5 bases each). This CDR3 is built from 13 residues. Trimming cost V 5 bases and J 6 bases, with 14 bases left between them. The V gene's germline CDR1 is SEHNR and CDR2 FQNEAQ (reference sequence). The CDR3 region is CASSTRDRSEQYF. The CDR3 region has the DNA TGTGCCAGCAGCACCCGGGACCGCTCCGAGCAGTACTTC.

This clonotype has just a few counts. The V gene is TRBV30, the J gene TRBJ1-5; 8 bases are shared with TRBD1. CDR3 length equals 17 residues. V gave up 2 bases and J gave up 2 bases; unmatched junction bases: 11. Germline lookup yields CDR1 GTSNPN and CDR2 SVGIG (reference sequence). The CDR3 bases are TGTGCCTGGAGTCCCCTAGGACAGGGAGGTGGCAATCAGCCCCAGCATTTT. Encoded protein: CAWSPLGQGGGNQPQHF.

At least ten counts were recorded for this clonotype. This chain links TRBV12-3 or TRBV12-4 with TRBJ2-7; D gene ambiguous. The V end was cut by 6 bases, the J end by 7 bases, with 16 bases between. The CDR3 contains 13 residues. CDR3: CASSGFPVEEQYF. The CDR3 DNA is TGTGCCAGCAGCGGTTTCCCCGTTGAGGAGCAGTACTTC.